This T cell receptor (beta chain) originates from a study of blood T cell repertoires in COVID-19. Study overall: T cells, B-cell-depleted T cells, or PBMCs supplied cDNA or gDNA.

This clone occurred a few times. Deletions cut 0 bases from V and 0 bases from J, with 10 bases between. The CDR3 sequence is 16 residues long. CDR1 is SGHRS and CDR2 is YFSETQ in the germline V gene. TCRdb's copy holds only in-frame clones and misses some; the assay was immunoSEQ multiplex PCR. This table holds some 190,000 clones, approximately 80% found once. The clonotype was recovered from a man between 60 and 75 years old who had been exposed to COVID-19. What was sequenced was PBMCs or T cells enriched from blood (not recorded which). This rearrangement joins TRBV5-1 to TRBJ2-1, with D hard to call. CDR3 sequence: CASSLVLGDSYNEQFF. The CDR3 nucleotides read TGCGCCAGCAGCTTGGTCCTAGGAGACTCCTACAATGAGCAGTTCTTC.